One sample yielded the 21 T cell receptor beta chains listed below, sequenced in a study of graft-versus-host responses after intestinal transplantation. Using immunoSEQ multiplex PCR, the repertoire was profiled, and TCRdb retains in-frame clones only, with some absent. The sample holds roughly 50,000 clones, 85% to 95% seen once. No cognate antigen is known for these TCRs. The sequenced sample was unstimulated CD4+ T cells sorted from spleen or lymph node cells, obtained before transplant. These receptor sequences come from a human donor who was the organ donor for an intestinal transplant.

This clone has only one observation. This chain joins TRBV7-9 and TRBJ1-2, with 9 positions matching TRBD1. The V gene end was trimmed by 5 bases and the J gene end by 8 bases; junction bases not matched to a gene: 6. The V gene's germline CDR1 is SEHNR and CDR2 FQNEAQ (reference sequence). The CDR3 consists of 13 residues. CDR3 protein: CASSKQGAEGYTF. As DNA, the CDR3 is TGTGCCAGCAGCAAACAGGGGGCGGAAGGCTACACCTTC.

The chain uses TRBV28 and TRBJ1-5; 9 bases are shared with TRBD1. Germline lookup yields CDR1 MDHEN and CDR2 SYDVKM. This CDR3 is 15 amino acids long. V shed 2 bases, J shed 1 base, and the junction held 0 bases outside the gene matches. The CDR3 DNA sequence: TGTGCCAGCAGTTTAGGGACAGGGAGCAATCAGCCCCAGCATTTT. It yields the protein CASSLGTGSNQPQHF. Full variable domain (missing parts from reference TRBV28 and TRBJ1-5): DVKVTQSSRYLVKRTGEKVFLECVQDMDHENMFWYRQDPGLGLRLIYFSYDVKMKEKGDIPEGYSVSREKKERFSLILESASTNQTSMYLCASSLGTGSNQPQHFGDGTRLSIL.

The gene calls are TRBV19 and TRBJ2-1; TRBD2 matches at 13 bases. Per the germline V gene, CDR1 is LNHDA and CDR2 is SQIVND (reference sequence). After removal of 1 base from V and 8 bases from J, the junction contained 8 bases not matched to a gene. The length of the CDR3 is 17 residues. In DNA, the CDR3 is TGTGCCAGTAGTATAGCCCCGGGACTAGCGGGATGGGATGAGCAGTTCTTC. It encodes CASSIAPGLAGWDEQFF.

The rearrangement uses TRBV11-2 and TRBJ2-1; 8 bases line up with TRBD2. CDR1 and CDR2 from the germline V gene are SGHAT and FQNNGV. The length of the CDR3 is 16 residues. V lost 0 bases and J lost 4; bases outside the gene matches: 5. CDR3 residues: CASSLDTASGYNEQFF. The DNA of the CDR3 is TGTGCCAGCAGCTTAGATACGGCTAGCGGGTACAATGAGCAGTTCTTC.

The chain combines TRBV2 with TRBJ2-2; D ambiguous. CDR1 SNHLY and CDR2 FYNNEI come from the germline V gene. CDR3 length equals 11 residues. V was cut by 8 bases and J by 5 bases, with 6 bases left in between. CDR3 bases: TGTGCCAGCCAAATAACCGGGGAGCTGTTTTTT. The encoded protein is CASQITGELFF.

The chain links TRBV11-3 to TRBJ2-3; 8 bases fit TRBD2. From germline, CDR1 is SGHNT and CDR2 YENEEA. With V trimmed by 2 bases and J by 0 bases, 1 base remained unmatched. The CDR3 has 15 residues. The CDR3 is CASSLSSGSTDTQYF. The CDR3, as DNA: TGTGCCAGCAGCTTATCTAGCGGGAGCACAGATACGCAGTATTTT.

The rearrangement uses TRBV20-1 and TRBJ2-5; a weak D match, TRBD2 (5 bases). With 3 bases removed from V and 3 bases from J, the gap between germline ends came to 5 bases. Germline-derived CDR1 and CDR2 are DFQATT and SNEGSKA (reference sequence). The CDR3 contains 11 residues. DNA of the CDR3: TGCAGTGCTAGCGGGGAAGAGACCCAGTACTTC. Translation gives CSASGEETQYF.

V and J are TRBV5-5 and TRBJ1-3; D is unresolved. The CDR3 length is 18 residues. Trimming pared 0 bases from V and 0 bases from J, leaving 16 bases between. Germline V gene lookup returns CDR1 SGHKS and CDR2 YYEKEE (reference sequence). CDR3: CASSLASVMRSSGNTIYF. CDR3 nucleotides: TGTGCCAGCAGCTTGGCTTCCGTCATGCGCTCCTCTGGAAACACCATATATTTT.

As to this clone: Other DNA sequences within the sample encode an identical CDR3. The rearrangement links TRBV19 to TRBJ1-5; D call uncertain. V shed 3 bases and J shed 1 base, with 1 base lying between them. The CDR3 is 12 amino acids. Germline CDR1 reads LNHDA; CDR2 reads SQIVND (reference sequence). Here the CDR3 reads CASSISNQPQHF. CDR3 coding DNA: TGTGCCAGTAGTATCAGCAATCAGCCCCAGCATTTT. Full variable domain (rest looked up from reference TRBV19 and TRBJ1-5): DGGITQSPKYLFRKEGQNVTLSCEQNLNHDAMYWYRQDPGQGLRLIYYSQIVNDFQKGDIAEGYSVSREKKESFPLTVTSAQKNPTAFYLCASSISNQPQHFGDGTRLSIL.

The rearrangement joins TRBV30 to TRBJ2-1, with no clear D. V was shortened by 4 bases and J by 5 bases, with 6 bases between the two germline ends. CDR1 is GTSNPN, CDR2 SVGIG, per germline (reference sequence). This CDR3 spans 11 amino acids. For the CDR3, the DNA is TGTGCCTGGAAACGGGACAATGAGCAGTTCTTC. Amino acid sequence: CAWKRDNEQFF.

Concerning this clone: The germline gene is not matched at one end of the junction; a read error may be the cause. Other DNA sequences within the sample encode an identical CDR3. The CDR3 DNA reads TGCAGCGTTGAACCCGACAGGGGGGGGCTAGCGGGAGGCGACAACGAGCAGTTCTTC. It codes for CSVEPDRGGLAGGDNEQFF. The chain couples TRBV29-1 to TRBJ2-1; 11 nucleotides line up with TRBD2. The germline V gene encodes CDR1 SQVTM and CDR2 ANQGSEA. The CDR3 covers 19 residues.

The V call is TRBV7-3, the J call TRBJ2-7; 11 bases line up with TRBD1. The germline gives CDR1 SGHTA, CDR2 FQGTGA. This CDR3 contains 15 residues. V lost 0 bases, J lost 3 bases, and 1 base stayed unmatched. The DNA for the CDR3 is TGTGCCAGCAGCTTAACCGGGACAGGGGGCTACGAGCAGTACTTC. Its translation is CASSLTGTGGYEQYF. The complete variable domain, with remaining parts taken from reference TRBV7-3 and TRBJ2-7, reads GAGVSQTPSNKVTEKGKYVELRCDPISGHTALYWYRQSLGQGPEFLIYFQGTGAADDSGLPNDRFFAVRPEGSVSTLKIQRTERGDSAVYLCASSLTGTGGYEQYFGPGTRLTVT.

This clone was recorded once. The V gene is TRBV28, the J gene TRBJ2-5; 7 bases map to TRBD2. This CDR3 comprises 15 residues. The germline CDR1 and CDR2 sequences are MDHEN and SYDVKM. The junction had 5 bases not matched to a gene; V was cut back by 2 bases and J by 2 bases. CDR3: CASSLGSSGQETQYF. CDR3 bases: TGTGCCAGCAGTTTAGGGTCTAGCGGACAAGAGACCCAGTACTTC.

The chain joins TRBV6-1 to TRBJ1-2, with D tentatively TRBD1 (5 bases). CDR1 MNHNS and CDR2 SASEGT come from the germline V gene. The CDR3 runs to 12 residues. Trimming cost V 6 bases and J 5 bases, with 10 bases left between them. This CDR3 is CASRGTDYGYTF. As DNA, the CDR3 is TGTGCCAGCAGGGGGACGGATTATGGCTACACCTTC.

V is TRBV4-3 and J is TRBJ2-4; D tentatively fits TRBD1 or TRBD2 (5 bases each). Looked up from germline, CDR1 is LGHNA and CDR2 is YSLEER. This CDR3 is built from 14 residues. Trimming stripped 3 bases from V and 10 bases from J, with 16 bases between. CDR3 bases: TGCGCCAGCAGCCAGCTGGGGACGGACGGGATTCAGTACTTC. Its translation is CASSQLGTDGIQYF.

The gene calls are TRBV6-6 and TRBJ2-5; D ambiguous. Germline V gives CDR1 MNHNY, CDR2 SVGAGI (reference sequence). This CDR3 is 12 amino acids long. V was cut by 6 bases and J by 5 bases, with 10 bases left in between. CDR3 loop: CASRPLGETQYF. In DNA form, the CDR3 reads TGTGCCAGCAGGCCTCTAGGGGAGACCCAGTACTTC.

This clone is a singleton in its sample. Distinct nucleotide sequences in the sample also encode this CDR3. This chain uses TRBV28 with TRBJ2-1; 11 positions match TRBD2. J was trimmed by 7 bases and V by 4 bases; bases with no gene match: 6. The CDR3 has 15 residues. The germline gives CDR1 MDHEN, CDR2 SYDVKM. CDR3 coding DNA: TGTGCCAGCAGTTCCCTAGCGGGAGGTGGAAATGAGCAGTTCTTC. It specifies CASSSLAGGGNEQFF.

This rearrangement joins TRBV9 to TRBJ2-5; D tentatively reads TRBD1 or TRBD2 (5 bases each). The DNA matches TRBJ2-7 better at its end, which makes the J call doubtful. The germline CDR1 and CDR2 sequences are SGDLS and YYNGEE. The CDR3 extends over 15 amino acids. For the CDR3, the DNA is TGTGCCAGCAGCGTAGGAGGGGTTGGCTCCTACGAGCAGTACTTC. Amino acids: CASSVGGVGSYEQYF.

The chain is built from TRBV7-2 and TRBJ2-3; 11 nucleotides agree with TRBD2. CDR1 is SGHTA, CDR2 FQGNSA, per germline. Trimming cost V 4 bases and J 1 base; bases outside gene matches: 10. The CDR3 has 18 amino acids. CDR3 residues: CASSSPTSGSGRTDTQYF. The CDR3 coding sequence is TGTGCCAGCAGCTCCCCAACTAGCGGGAGTGGCCGCACAGATACGCAGTATTTT.

This sequence joins TRBV6-4 and TRBJ1-1; D remains ambiguous. This CDR3 is 13 amino acids long. The ends were cut back, 11 bases at V and 1 base at J, with 14 bases in the middle. The germline gives CDR1 MRHNA, CDR2 SNTAGT. The CDR3 DNA is TGTGCCCGAAGTCCTCGGGGGAACACTGAAGCTTTCTTT. Protein: CARSPRGNTEAFF.

This chain uses TRBV21-1 with TRBJ1-5; TRBD1, the D gene given by the table, was not confirmed from the DNA. TRBV21-1 is a recognized pseudogene. This CDR3 has 18 residues. The chain's CDR3 is CASSKGSIHRDANQPQHF. DNA for the CDR3: TGTGCCAGCAGCAAAGGGTCCATTCACAGGGACGCCAATCAGCCCCAGCATTTT.